Shown below are 16 T cell receptor beta chains from a single sample sequenced in a study of T cells in Graves' hyperthyroidism and ophthalmopathy. Regions amplified from RNA transcripts were the TCR beta CDR3 regions. The HTBI primer set drove a first-round RT-PCR of the TCR CDR3. Each CDR3 protein gets one entry after TCRdb re-called the multiplex PCR reads with MiXCR. Here the sample spans more than 650,000 distinct CDR3 sequences, approximately 15% being singletons. Material: blood. The receptors were sampled from a young woman with Graves' hyperthyroidism.

This clonotype has only a few counts. This chain uses TRBV6-2 or TRBV6-3 with TRBJ1-5, with 9 bases aligning to TRBD1. V lost 8 bases to trimming and J lost 4 bases; unmatched junction nucleotides: 6. The CDR3 is 14 amino acids. Looked up from germline, CDR1 is MNHEY and CDR2 is SVGEGT. In DNA form, the CDR3 reads TGTGCCAGCGTGCCGGGACAGGGAAATCAGCCCCAGCATTTT. As protein: CASVPGQGNQPQHF.

This clonotype was recorded at least ten times. The rearrangement links TRBV5-6 to TRBJ2-1, with 8 bases matching TRBD1. Germline V lookup: CDR1 SGHDT, CDR2 YYEEEE. This CDR3 contains 14 residues. V lost 3 bases, J lost 8 bases, and 7 bases stayed unmatched. CDR3 DNA sequence: TGTGCCAGCAGCTCGGACAGGGTGTCCTATGAGCAGTTCTTC. Its translation is CASSSDRVSYEQFF.

The chain couples TRBV28 to TRBJ1-2, with D hard to call. This CDR3 is 14 amino acids long. The germline V and J ends were trimmed by 6 bases and 4 bases, with 15 bases remaining between them. Germline CDR1 reads MDHEN; CDR2 reads SYDVKM. The CDR3 region has the DNA TGTGCCAGCAGCTTGGGAAGGCGCCTCTATGGCTACACCTTC. Protein product: CASSLGRRLYGYTF.

The J gene is TRBJ2-3, the V gene TRBV19; perhaps TRBD1 as D (6 bases). The CDR3 is 13 residues long. V was cut by 7 bases and J by 1 base, with 9 bases left in between. Germline V gives CDR1 LNHDA, CDR2 SQIVND (reference sequence). DNA of the CDR3: TGTGCCAGTAACAGGGTAGGCACAGATACGCAGTATTTT. Amino acids: CASNRVGTDTQYF.

This clonotype appeared a few times. The chain employs TRBV30 and TRBJ2-2, with TRBD2 as a possible D gene (6 bases). The CDR3 covers 15 residues. The V and J ends lost 7 bases and 4 bases respectively, with 19 bases between them. In germline, CDR1 is GTSNPN, CDR2 SVGIG (reference sequence). Here the CDR3 reads CAYSNGRRGTGELFF. DNA for the CDR3: TGTGCCTATTCTAATGGGAGGCGGGGCACCGGGGAGCTGTTTTTT.

This clonotype was recorded a few times. The chain employs TRBV29-1 and TRBJ1-2; 12 nucleotides agree with TRBD1. Germline V gene sequence: CDR1 SQVTM, CDR2 ANQGSEA. V was pared by 5 bases and J by 3 bases, with 25 bases of the junction left unmatched. The CDR3 has 21 amino acids. CDR3 nucleotide sequence: TGCAGCGTTTTTTCCCCTCCGGGACAGGGGGCTCCCACCCAACTCGACTATGGCTACACCTTC. Residues: CSVFSPPGQGAPTQLDYGYTF.

The rearrangement joins TRBV4-1 to TRBJ2-6; TRBD2 is a possible D gene (6 bases). Trimming shortened V by 1 base and J by 4 bases, and 14 bases separated the two germline ends. Germline CDR1 and CDR2: MGHRA and YSYEKL. The CDR3 extends over 17 amino acids. The CDR3 bases are TGCGCCAGCAGCCAAGCTGAAAGGGAGGCAGGGGCCAACGTCCTGACTTTC. Its translation: CASSQAEREAGANVLTF.

V usage is TRBV7-8 and J usage is TRBJ2-1; 10 bases are a match to TRBD2. The trim removed 1 base at V and 1 base at J, leaving 10 bases unmatched. Looked up from germline, CDR1 is SGHVS and CDR2 is FQNEAQ. This CDR3 is built from 19 residues. The CDR3 loop reads CASSLGRSGRYTSYNEQFF. The CDR3 nucleotides read TGTGCCAGCAGCTTAGGCCGTAGCGGGAGGTATACATCCTACAATGAGCAGTTCTTC.

The chain recombines TRBV4-1 with TRBJ1-1; the D is unclear. This CDR3 is 13 amino acids long. CDR1 MGHRA and CDR2 YSYEKL come from the germline V gene. The V and J ends lost 5 bases and 1 base respectively, with 8 bases between them. DNA of the CDR3: TGCGCCAGCAGCGGACGGTGGAACACTGAAGCTTTCTTT. It yields the protein CASSGRWNTEAFF.

This clonotype was recorded many times. The chain couples TRBV3-1 to TRBJ2-3, with TRBD2 matching 7 bases. CDR3 size: 17 residues. Germline CDR1 and CDR2: LGHDT and YNNKEL (reference sequence). Trimming at V came to 0 bases and at J to 2 bases, leaving 8 bases not matched to a gene. The CDR3 coding sequence is TGTGCCAGCAGCCAAGAATGGGTAGCGGGTTTCACAGATACGCAGTATTTT. It encodes CASSQEWVAGFTDTQYF.

This rearrangement joins TRBV13 to TRBJ2-2; D uncertain. This CDR3 comprises 13 residues. Trimming pared 6 bases from V and 2 bases from J, leaving 7 bases between. The germline V gene encodes CDR1 PRHDT and CDR2 FYEKMQ (reference sequence). CDR3 sequence: CASRNTNTGELFF. The CDR3 region has the DNA TGTGCCAGCAGGAACACTAACACCGGGGAGCTGTTTTTT. Full variable domain (missing parts from reference TRBV13 and TRBJ2-2): AAGVIQSPRHLIKEKRETATLKCYPIPRHDTVYWYQQGPGQDPQFLISFYEKMQSDKGSIPDRFSAQQFSDYHSELNMSSLELGDSALYFCASRNTNTGELFFGEGSRLTVL.

This clonotype was detected many times. This chain connects TRBV7-9 to TRBJ1-2; D might be TRBD1 (5 bases). The germline gives CDR1 SEHNR, CDR2 FQNEAQ (reference sequence). The CDR3 totals 12 residues. V dropped 4 bases and J dropped 8 bases, with 11 bases sitting between them. This CDR3 is CASSSLGTGYTF. In DNA, the CDR3 is TGTGCCAGCAGCTCCCTCGGGACGGGCTACACCTTC.

The J gene is TRBJ2-1, the V gene TRBV7-6; D is ambiguous. The CDR3 extends over 16 amino acids. V lost 2 bases, J lost 4 bases, and 15 bases lay in between. Per germline, CDR1 SGHVS and CDR2 FNYEAQ. For the CDR3, the DNA is TGTGCCAGCAGCTTAACTTCCCCGTTAACGTACAATGAGCAGTTCTTC. This codes for CASSLTSPLTYNEQFF.

In regard to this clonotype: A much larger clone is a single base away; this may be a read error. This rearrangement joins TRBV18 to TRBJ2-1; D perhaps matches TRBD1 (6 bases). Germline CDR1 and CDR2: KGHSH and LQKENI. The CDR3 sequence is 14 residues long. Trimming took 3 bases from V and 9 from J, leaving 15 bases between them. Written as DNA, the CDR3 is TGTGCCAGCTCACCCGGCAGGGGAAGGAGTGAGCAGTTCTTC. It is translated as CASSPGRGRSEQFF.

This chain connects TRBV29-1 to TRBJ1-2, with 10 bases fitting TRBD1. This CDR3 is 13 amino acids long. V lost 6 bases to trimming and J lost 4 bases; unmatched junction nucleotides: 5. Per the germline V gene, CDR1 is SQVTM and CDR2 is ANQGSEA. The CDR3 is CSVRQGAGYGYTF. Here the CDR3 DNA reads TGCAGCGTGAGACAGGGGGCGGGCTATGGCTACACCTTC.

This clonotype was counted many times. V is TRBV11-2 and J is TRBJ2-3; weak D call: TRBD2 (6 bases). The germline V gene has CDR1 SGHAT and CDR2 FQNNGV. V gave up 1 base and J gave up 9 bases, with 11 bases separating them. The CDR3 length is 13 residues. CDR3 amino acids: CASSLGSGDTQYF. DNA for the CDR3: TGTGCCAGCAGCTTAGGGTCGGGGGACACGCAGTATTTT.